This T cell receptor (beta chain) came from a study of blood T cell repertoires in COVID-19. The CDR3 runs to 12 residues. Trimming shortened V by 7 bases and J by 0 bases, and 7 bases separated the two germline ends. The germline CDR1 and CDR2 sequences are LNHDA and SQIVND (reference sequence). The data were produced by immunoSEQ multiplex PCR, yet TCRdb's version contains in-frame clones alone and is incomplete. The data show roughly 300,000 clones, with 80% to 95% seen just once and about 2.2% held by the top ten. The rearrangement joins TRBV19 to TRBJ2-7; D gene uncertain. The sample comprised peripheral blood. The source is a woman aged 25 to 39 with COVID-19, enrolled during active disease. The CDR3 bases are TGTGCCAGTACGAACAGCTCCTACGAGCAGTACTTC. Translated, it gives CASTNSSYEQYF.